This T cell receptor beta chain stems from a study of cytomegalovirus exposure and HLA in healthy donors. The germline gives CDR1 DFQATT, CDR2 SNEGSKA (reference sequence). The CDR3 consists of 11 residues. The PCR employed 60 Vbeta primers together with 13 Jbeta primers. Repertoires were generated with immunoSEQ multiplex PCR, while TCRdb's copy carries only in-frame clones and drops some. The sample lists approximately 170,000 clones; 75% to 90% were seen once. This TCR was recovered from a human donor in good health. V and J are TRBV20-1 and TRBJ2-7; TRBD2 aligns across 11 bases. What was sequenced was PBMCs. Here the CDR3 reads CSVLAGVEQYF. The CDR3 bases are TGCAGCGTACTAGCGGGGGTTGAGCAGTACTTC.